This T cell receptor (beta chain) was retrieved from a study of CD8+CD57+ T cells in acquired aplastic anemia (dated by TCRdb to 2016 to 2019). Study-level background: DNA extracted from sorted CD4+ and CD8+ cells had a mean of about 3.2 ug, with a range of roughly 0.18 to 27.4 ug. CD8+CD57+ expansion was defined as frequency above the mean frequency observed in healthy subjects. Study-level results and caveats: Some 30 CD8+ CDR3 sequences were shared between patients and controls but appeared highly expressed in patients and within their immunodominant clones. Between patients and healthy controls, no significant difference in CD8+ Simpson's diversity was found (P=0.060).

CDR1 is given as SNHLY and CDR2 as FYNNEI, both from the germline V gene. The germline V end is reduced by 1 base and the J end by 6 bases; junction bases left unmatched: 5. The CDR3 runs 14 residues from the cysteine to the phenylalanine. CDR3 DNA is the only sequence kept; it has 42 bases, read in frame from the first base. Flow cytometry had shown CD8+CD57+ cell expansion in the patients selected for sequencing. Every patient had a diagnosis of severe acquired aplastic anemia based on International Study of Aplastic Anemia and Agranulocytosis and Camitta criteria. No patient had received any therapy when blood was sampled. TCR repertoires of sorted CD4+ and CD8+ blood T cells from severe aplastic anemia patients and healthy subjects were deep-sequenced in the study. In the USA, patient enrollment took place under clinicaltrials.gov protocols 00001620, 01623167, 00001397, 00071045, 00081523 and 00961064. Ficoll-Paque density gradient centrifugation was used to isolate peripheral blood mononuclear cells. Before DNA extraction, CD4+ and CD8+ T cells were sorted with FACS or magnetic beads.

This clonotype was seen at least ten times. Which antigen it targets is not known. Base qualities were left out, and no much larger clone turns up one base away. Genomic DNA was used as template for profiling of TCR beta VDJ combinations and CDR3 sequences. TCR repertoire sequencing was run on an Illumina HiSeq 2000. From the authors' description of their analysis: TRBV/TRBJ rearrangement plots, CDR3 size and DJ length profiles, and Simpson's diversity index were used to assess repertoires. Whichever DNA sequence was most abundant in the deep sequencing data was defined as the immunodominant clone. CDR3 amino acid sequences were screened for sharing across subjects and compared with published repertoires and the VDJdb database. TCRdb reran the public reads through fastp at Q25 and MiXCR, keeping productive beta chains. A single entry per CDR3 protein holds the most common genes and DNA from its merged rows. TCRdb, not the authors, supplied the V and J calls. The table for this sample lists about 160,000 distinct CDR3 sequences; roughly 50% of them were counted only once. The top ten clonotypes cover about 30% of the sample.

The rearrangement joined TRBV2 to TRBJ1-2; 7 bases in between match TRBD1. Sequencing was carried out using sorted CD4+, CD8+, or CD8+CD57+ T cells (not recorded which) from PBMCs. This sequence originates from a human donor with aplastic anemia. The CDR3 amino acid sequence is: CASSEEGGWDGYTF. The DNA reads TGTGCCAGCAGTGAAGAAGGGGGCTGGGATGGCTACACCTTC.